This TCR beta chain was documented in a study of cytomegalovirus exposure and HLA in healthy donors. CDR1 is SQVTM, CDR2 ANQGSEA, per germline. After removal of 5 bases from V and 4 bases from J, the junction contained 1 base not matched to a gene. The CDR3 extends over 11 amino acids. About this clone: Its target is not known.

The PCR made use of 60 Vbeta and 13 Jbeta primers. Measured with immunoSEQ multiplex PCR; TCRdb has only the in-frame clones, and not every one. The table lists more than 90,000 clones, roughly 80% of them singletons. Study results and limitations: What a later analysis reportedly showed was that an Asian-associated ancestry cluster had fewer N-insertions than the 666-donor mean. Listed as cytomegalovirus-associated were 150 or so TCR beta chains.

Healthy bone marrow donors made up the donor group. The receptor comes from a man in his thirties or forties in good health and CMV-seropositive. The sample was PBMCs. The chain is built from TRBV29-1 and TRBJ2-5; 7 bases map to TRBD1. CDR3 DNA sequence: TGCAGCGTTCACAGGGGAGAGACCCAGTACTTC. This sequence encodes CSVHRGETQYF.